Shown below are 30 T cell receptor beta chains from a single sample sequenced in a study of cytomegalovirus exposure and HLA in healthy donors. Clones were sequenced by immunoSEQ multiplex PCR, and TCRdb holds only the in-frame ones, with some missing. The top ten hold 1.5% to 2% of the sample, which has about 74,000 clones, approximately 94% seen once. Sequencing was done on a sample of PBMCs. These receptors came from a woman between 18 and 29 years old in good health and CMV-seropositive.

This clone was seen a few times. CDR3 DNA sequence: TGTGCCAGCAGTGCAACCGACAGGGGAGAAGCTTTCTTT. The encoded protein is CASSATDRGEAFF. This rearrangement joins TRBV6-1 to TRBJ1-1; 8 positions agree with TRBD1. The CDR3 extends over 13 amino acids. Germline assignment: CDR1 MNHNS and CDR2 SASEGT. J was trimmed by 8 bases and V by 4 bases; bases with no gene match: 6.

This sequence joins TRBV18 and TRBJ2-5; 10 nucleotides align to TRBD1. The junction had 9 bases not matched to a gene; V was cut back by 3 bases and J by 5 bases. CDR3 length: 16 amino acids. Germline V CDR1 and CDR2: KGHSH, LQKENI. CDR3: CASSPYRTGGGETQYF. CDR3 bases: TGTGCCAGCTCACCTTATAGGACAGGGGGAGGCGAGACCCAGTACTTC.

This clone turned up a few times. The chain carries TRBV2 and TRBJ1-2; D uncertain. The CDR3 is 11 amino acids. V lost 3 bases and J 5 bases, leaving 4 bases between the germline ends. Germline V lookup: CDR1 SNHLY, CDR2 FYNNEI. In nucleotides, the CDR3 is TGTGCCAGCAGTGACATTTATGGCTACACCTTC. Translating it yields CASSDIYGYTF.

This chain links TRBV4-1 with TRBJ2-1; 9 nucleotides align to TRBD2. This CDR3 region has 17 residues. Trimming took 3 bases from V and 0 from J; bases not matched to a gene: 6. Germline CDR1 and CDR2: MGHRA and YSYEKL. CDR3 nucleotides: TGCGCCAGCAGCCAGTACTGGACTAGCGCCTCCTACAATGAGCAGTTCTTC. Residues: CASSQYWTSASYNEQFF.

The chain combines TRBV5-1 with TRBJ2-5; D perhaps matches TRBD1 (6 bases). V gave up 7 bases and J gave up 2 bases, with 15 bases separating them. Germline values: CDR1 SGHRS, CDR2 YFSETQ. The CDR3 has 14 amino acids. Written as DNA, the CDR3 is TGCGCCAGCCGAACCGGGACATTTCAAGAGACCCAGTACTTC. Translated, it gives CASRTGTFQETQYF.

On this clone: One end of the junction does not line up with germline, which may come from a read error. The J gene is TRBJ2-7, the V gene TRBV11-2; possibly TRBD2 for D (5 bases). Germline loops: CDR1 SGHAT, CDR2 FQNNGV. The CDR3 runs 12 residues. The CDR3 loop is CAGSLRQQTTDF. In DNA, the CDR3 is TGTGCCGGCAGCTTACGTCAACAGACTACGGACTTC.

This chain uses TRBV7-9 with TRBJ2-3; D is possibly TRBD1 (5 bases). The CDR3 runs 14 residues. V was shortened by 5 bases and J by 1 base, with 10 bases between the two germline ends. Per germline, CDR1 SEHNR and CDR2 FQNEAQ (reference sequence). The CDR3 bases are TGTGCCAGCAGCCGACAGAGTCGCACAGATACGCAGTATTTT. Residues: CASSRQSRTDTQYF.

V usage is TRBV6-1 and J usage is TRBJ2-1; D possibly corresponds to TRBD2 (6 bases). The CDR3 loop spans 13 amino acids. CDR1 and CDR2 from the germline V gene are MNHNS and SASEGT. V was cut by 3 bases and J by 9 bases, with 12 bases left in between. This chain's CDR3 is CASSERLVGEQFF. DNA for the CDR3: TGTGCCAGCAGTGAGAGACTAGTCGGTGAGCAGTTCTTC.

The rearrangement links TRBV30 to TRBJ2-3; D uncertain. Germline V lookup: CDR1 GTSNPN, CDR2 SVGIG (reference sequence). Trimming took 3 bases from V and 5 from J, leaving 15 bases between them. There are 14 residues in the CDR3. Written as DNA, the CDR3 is TGTGCCTGGAGGCTGGCGGTGGCGATAGATACGCAGTATTTT. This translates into CAWRLAVAIDTQYF.

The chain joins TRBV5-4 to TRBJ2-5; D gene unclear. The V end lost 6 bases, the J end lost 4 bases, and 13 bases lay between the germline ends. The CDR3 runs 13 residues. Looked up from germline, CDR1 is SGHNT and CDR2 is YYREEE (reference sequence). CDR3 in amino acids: CASTPPGSETQYF. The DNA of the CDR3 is TGTGCCAGCACCCCGCCAGGATCAGAGACCCAGTACTTC.

CDR3 nucleotide sequence: TGTGCTAGTGGTTCAATGACAGGGCGGGGTGAAGCTTTCTTT. It yields the protein CASGSMTGRGEAFF. The chain uses TRBV12-5 and TRBJ1-1; TRBD1 matches 7 bases. The length of the CDR3 is 14 residues. V gave up 4 bases and J gave up 7 bases; unmatched junction bases: 9. In germline, CDR1 is LGHNT, CDR2 FRNRAP. The full variable domain, with the rest looked up from reference TRBV12-5 and TRBJ1-1, is DARVTQTPRHKVTEMGQEVTMRCQPILGHNTVFWYRQTMMQGLELLAYFRNRAPLDDSGMPKDRFSAEMPDATLATLKIQPSEPRDSAVYFCASGSMTGRGEAFFGQGTRLTVV.

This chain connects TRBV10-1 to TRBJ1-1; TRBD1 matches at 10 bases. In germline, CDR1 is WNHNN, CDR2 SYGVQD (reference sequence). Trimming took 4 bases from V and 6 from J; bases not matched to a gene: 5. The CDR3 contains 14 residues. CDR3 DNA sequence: TGCGCCAGCAGTGTGGACAGGGGGACCGCTGAAGCTTTCTTT. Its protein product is CASSVDRGTAEAFF.

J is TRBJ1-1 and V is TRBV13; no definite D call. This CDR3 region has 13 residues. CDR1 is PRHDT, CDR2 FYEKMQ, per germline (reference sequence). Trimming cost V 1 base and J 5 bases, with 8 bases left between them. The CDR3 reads CASSLARGTEAFF. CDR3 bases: TGTGCCAGCAGCTTAGCCCGAGGTACTGAAGCTTTCTTT. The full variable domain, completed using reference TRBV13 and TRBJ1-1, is AAGVIQSPRHLIKEKRETATLKCYPIPRHDTVYWYQQGPGQDPQFLISFYEKMQSDKGSIPDRFSAQQFSDYHSELNMSSLELGDSALYFCASSLARGTEAFFGQGTRLTVV.

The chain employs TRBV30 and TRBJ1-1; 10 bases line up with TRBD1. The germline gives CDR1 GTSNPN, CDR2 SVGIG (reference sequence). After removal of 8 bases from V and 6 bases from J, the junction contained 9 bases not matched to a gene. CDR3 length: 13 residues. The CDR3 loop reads CARDRGPFSEAFF. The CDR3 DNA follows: TGTGCCCGTGACAGGGGGCCTTTCTCTGAAGCTTTCTTT.

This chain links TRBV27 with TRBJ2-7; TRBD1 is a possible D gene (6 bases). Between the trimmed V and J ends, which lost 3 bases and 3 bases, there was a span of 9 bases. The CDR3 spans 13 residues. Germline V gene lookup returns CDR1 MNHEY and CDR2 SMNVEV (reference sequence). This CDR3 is CASSLGRGYEQYF. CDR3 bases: TGTGCCAGCAGTTTGGGCAGGGGCTACGAGCAGTACTTC.

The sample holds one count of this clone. In nucleotides, the CDR3 is TGTGCCAGTAGTTCTCCAACAGGGCCTGGAAACACCATATATTTT. Encoded protein: CASSSPTGPGNTIYF. The chain couples TRBV19 to TRBJ1-3, with a possible D match to TRBD1 (6 bases). Germline V lookup: CDR1 LNHDA, CDR2 SQIVND (reference sequence). CDR3 length: 15 amino acids. Trimming removed 5 bases from V and 2 bases from J, with 13 bases in between.

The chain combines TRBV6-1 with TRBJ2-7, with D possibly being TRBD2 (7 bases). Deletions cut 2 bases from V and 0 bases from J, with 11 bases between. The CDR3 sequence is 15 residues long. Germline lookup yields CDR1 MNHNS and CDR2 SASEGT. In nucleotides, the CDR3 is TGTGCCAGCAGTGAACGCGGGGGCAACTCCTACGAGCAGTACTTC. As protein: CASSERGGNSYEQYF.

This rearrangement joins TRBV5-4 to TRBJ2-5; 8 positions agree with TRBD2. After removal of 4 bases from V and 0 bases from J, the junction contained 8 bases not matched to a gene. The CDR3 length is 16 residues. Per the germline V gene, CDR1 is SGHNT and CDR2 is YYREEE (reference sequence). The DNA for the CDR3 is TGTGCCAGCAGCCCGGGGGGGCTAGCGGACCAAGAGACCCAGTACTTC. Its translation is CASSPGGLADQETQYF.

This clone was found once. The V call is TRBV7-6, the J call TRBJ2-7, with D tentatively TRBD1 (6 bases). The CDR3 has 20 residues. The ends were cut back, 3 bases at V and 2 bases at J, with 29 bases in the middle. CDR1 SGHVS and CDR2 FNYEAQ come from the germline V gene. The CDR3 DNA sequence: TGTGCCAGCAGCTTGTTTAGGACAGACAATTGGGAGTACGACGCCTACGAGCAGTACTTC. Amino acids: CASSLFRTDNWEYDAYEQYF. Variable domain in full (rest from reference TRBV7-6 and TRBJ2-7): GAGVSQSPRYKVTKRGQDVALRCDPISGHVSLYWYRQALGQGPEFLTYFNYEAQQDKSGLPNDRFSAERPEGSISTLTIQRTEQRDSAMYRCASSLFRTDNWEYDAYEQYFGPGTRLTVT.

The CDR3 reads CASSVGTASYEQYF. In DNA form, the CDR3 reads TGTGCCAGCAGTGTGGGGACAGCGTCCTACGAGCAGTACTTC. The chain carries TRBV6-1 and TRBJ2-7; 7 nucleotides line up with TRBD1. The CDR3 spans 14 residues. After removal of 4 bases from V and 1 base from J, the junction contained 4 bases not matched to a gene. Germline loops: CDR1 MNHNS, CDR2 SASEGT.

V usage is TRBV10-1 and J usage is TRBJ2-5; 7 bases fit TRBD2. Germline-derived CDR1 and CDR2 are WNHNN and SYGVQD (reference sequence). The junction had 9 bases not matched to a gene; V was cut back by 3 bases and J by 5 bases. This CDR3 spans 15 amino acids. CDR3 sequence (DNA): TGCGCCAGCAGTGATGGTGGGAGTAGCGGGGAGACCCAGTACTTC. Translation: CASSDGGSSGETQYF.

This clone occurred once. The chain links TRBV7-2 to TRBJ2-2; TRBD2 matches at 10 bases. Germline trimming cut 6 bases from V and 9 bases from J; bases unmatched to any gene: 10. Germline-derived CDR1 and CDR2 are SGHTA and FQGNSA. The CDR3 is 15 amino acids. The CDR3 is CASSLTAGGVRELFF. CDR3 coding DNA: TGTGCCAGCAGTCTAACAGCGGGAGGGGTGCGGGAGCTGTTTTTT. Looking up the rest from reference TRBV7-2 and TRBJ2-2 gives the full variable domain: GAGVSQSPSNKVTEKGKDVELRCDPISGHTALYWYRQSLGQGLEFLIYFQGNSAPDKSGLPSDRFSAERTGGSVSTLTIQRTQQEDSAVYLCASSLTAGGVRELFFGEGSRLTVL.

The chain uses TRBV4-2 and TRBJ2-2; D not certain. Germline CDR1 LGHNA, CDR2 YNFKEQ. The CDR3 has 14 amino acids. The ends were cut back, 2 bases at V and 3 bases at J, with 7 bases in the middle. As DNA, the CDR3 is TGTGCCAGCAGCCAATTCCAGGACACCGGGGAGCTGTTTTTT. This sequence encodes CASSQFQDTGELFF.

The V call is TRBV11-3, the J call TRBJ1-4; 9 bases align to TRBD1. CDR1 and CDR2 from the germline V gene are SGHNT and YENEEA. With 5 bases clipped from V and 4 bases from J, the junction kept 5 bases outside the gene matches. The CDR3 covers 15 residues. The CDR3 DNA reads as TGTGCCAGCAGCCCAGGGACAGGGCGTAATGAAAAACTGTTTTTT. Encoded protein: CASSPGTGRNEKLFF.

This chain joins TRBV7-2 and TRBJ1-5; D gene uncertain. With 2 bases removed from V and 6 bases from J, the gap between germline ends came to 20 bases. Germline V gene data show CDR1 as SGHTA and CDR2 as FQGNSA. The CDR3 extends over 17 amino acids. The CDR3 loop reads CASSLSLGLPLTQPQHF. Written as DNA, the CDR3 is TGTGCCAGCAGCTTAAGTTTGGGCCTTCCCCTAACTCAGCCCCAGCATTTT.

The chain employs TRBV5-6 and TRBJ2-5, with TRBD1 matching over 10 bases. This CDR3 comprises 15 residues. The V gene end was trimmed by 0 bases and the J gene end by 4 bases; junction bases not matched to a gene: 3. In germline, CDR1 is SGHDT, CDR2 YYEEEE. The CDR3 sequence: CASSLGGDRGETQYF. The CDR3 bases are TGTGCCAGCAGCTTGGGAGGGGACAGGGGAGAGACCCAGTACTTC.

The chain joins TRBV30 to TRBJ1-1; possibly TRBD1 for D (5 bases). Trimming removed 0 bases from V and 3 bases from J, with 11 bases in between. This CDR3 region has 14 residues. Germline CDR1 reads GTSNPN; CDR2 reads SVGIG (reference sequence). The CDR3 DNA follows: TGTGCCTGGAGTGTCGGTGGAGGGGACACTGAAGCTTTCTTT. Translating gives CAWSVGGGDTEAFF.

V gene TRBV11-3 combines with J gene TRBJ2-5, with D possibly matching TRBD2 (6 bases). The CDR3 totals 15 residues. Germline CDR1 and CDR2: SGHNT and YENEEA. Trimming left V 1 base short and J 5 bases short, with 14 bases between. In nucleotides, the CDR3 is TGTGCCAGCAGCTTAGGGAGTGGGGGGTTCGAGACCCAGTACTTC. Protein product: CASSLGSGGFETQYF.

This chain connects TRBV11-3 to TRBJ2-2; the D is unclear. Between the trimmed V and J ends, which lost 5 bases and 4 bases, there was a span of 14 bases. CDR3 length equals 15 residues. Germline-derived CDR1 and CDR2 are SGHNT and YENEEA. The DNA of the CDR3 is TGTGCCAGCAGCGCCAGAGCCACGGGCACCGGGGAGCTGTTTTTT. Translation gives CASSARATGTGELFF.

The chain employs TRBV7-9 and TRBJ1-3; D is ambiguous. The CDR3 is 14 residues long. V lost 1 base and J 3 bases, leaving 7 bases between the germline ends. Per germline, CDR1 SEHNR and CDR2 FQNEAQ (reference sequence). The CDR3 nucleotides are TGTGCCAGCAGCTTAGTAACGGTTGGAAACACCATATATTTT. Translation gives CASSLVTVGNTIYF. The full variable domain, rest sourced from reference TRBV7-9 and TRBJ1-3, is DTGVSQNPRHKITKRGQNVTFRCDPISEHNRLYWYRQTLGQGPEFLTYFQNEAQLEKSRLLSDRFSAERPKGSFSTLEIQRTEQGDSAMYLCASSLVTVGNTIYFGEGSWLTVV.